The 9 T cell receptor beta chains given below trace back to one sample, sequenced in a study of CD8 T cells in ankylosing spondylitis. Using its own MiXCR run on the 5' RACE reads, TCRdb lists one record per CDR3 protein. The sample lists under 250,000 distinct CDR3 sequences, about 26% occurring once. The sample taken for sequencing was blood, either unsorted or a sorted T cell fraction (not recorded which). These receptors came from a male donor with ankylosing spondylitis or in good health (not recorded which).

The chain combines TRBV12-3 or TRBV12-4 with TRBJ2-1; 11 bases are shared with TRBD2. The CDR3 has 15 residues. V lost 7 bases, J lost 8 bases, and 10 bases stayed unmatched. The CDR3 loop is CASTWSLAGVHEQFF. CDR3 in DNA: TGTGCCAGCACCTGGTCACTAGCGGGAGTCCATGAGCAGTTCTTC.

At least ten counts were recorded for this clonotype. V usage is TRBV5-1 and J usage is TRBJ2-7, with D tentatively TRBD1 or TRBD2 (6 bases each). The CDR3 length is 16 residues. V shed 4 bases and J shed 2 bases, with 19 bases lying between them. Per germline, CDR1 SGHRS and CDR2 YFSETQ. The chain's CDR3 is CASSPTGANLPYEQYF. CDR3 in DNA: TGCGCCAGCAGCCCCACGGGGGCCAATCTCCCCTACGAGCAGTACTTC.

This clonotype was counted ten times or more. The V gene is TRBV11-2, the J gene TRBJ2-1, with D hard to call. CDR1 is SGHAT and CDR2 is FQNNGV in the germline V gene. Trimming took 5 bases from V and 6 from J, leaving 11 bases between them. The CDR3 spans 13 residues. CDR3 nucleotides: TGTGCCAGCAGCCAGGACGGTTCCAATGAGCAGTTCTTC. Its translation: CASSQDGSNEQFF.

This clonotype was detected ten times or more. The V gene is TRBV5-5, the J gene TRBJ2-3; the D gene is possibly TRBD1 (6 bases). Deletions cut 0 bases from V and 0 bases from J, with 8 bases between. Germline assignment: CDR1 SGHKS and CDR2 YYEKEE (reference sequence). This CDR3 region has 15 residues. As DNA, the CDR3 is TGTGCCAGCAGCTTGGGGACAGCAAGCACAGATACGCAGTATTTT. Its translation: CASSLGTASTDTQYF.

This clonotype appeared once. The CDR3 DNA is TGTGCCAGCAGTCCCTGGGACAGGATCTCGAACAGGCAGTACTTC. Translation: CASSPWDRISNRQYF. The chain recombines TRBV27 with TRBJ2-7, with 8 bases fitting TRBD1. Germline V CDR1 and CDR2: MNHEY, SMNVEV (reference sequence). The CDR3 runs to 15 residues. The J segment lost 9 bases and the V segment lost 5 bases, leaving 15 bases of the junction unmatched.

The chain couples TRBV20-1 to TRBJ2-7, with 9 bases identical to TRBD2. The V and J ends lost 1 base and 9 bases, in that order; junction bases with no gene match: 13. From germline, CDR1 is DFQATT and CDR2 SNEGSKA (reference sequence). The CDR3 runs 15 residues. CDR3 DNA: TGCAGTGCTAGAGGGAGTAGCGGGAGTATTTCATCGCAGTACTTC. Protein product: CSARGSSGSISSQYF.

This rearrangement joins TRBV7-6 to TRBJ2-7, with 11 bases fitting TRBD2. The V segment lost 2 bases and the J segment 6 bases; nucleotides outside the gene matches: 3. The CDR3 contains 14 residues. CDR1 and CDR2 (germline): SGHVS, FNYEAQ. CDR3: CASSLLAGGSEQYF. DNA of the CDR3: TGTGCCAGCAGCTTACTAGCGGGAGGCTCCGAGCAGTACTTC.

This clonotype was recorded many times. The chain is built from TRBV5-1 and TRBJ2-1, with TRBD1 matching 9 bases. The CDR3 runs to 16 residues. The V gene end was trimmed by 0 bases and the J gene end by 4 bases; junction bases not matched to a gene: 5. Germline CDR1 and CDR2: SGHRS and YFSETQ. CDR3 amino acids: CASSLGPGQGYNEQFF. The CDR3 coding sequence is TGCGCCAGCAGCTTGGGCCCGGGACAGGGTTACAATGAGCAGTTCTTC.

This clonotype was seen many times. The chain recombines TRBV29-1 with TRBJ1-2; D is undetermined. Per the germline V gene, CDR1 is SQVTM and CDR2 is ANQGSEA. The CDR3 contains 14 residues. V lost 7 bases and J 1 base, leaving 16 bases between the germline ends. The DNA for the CDR3 is TGCAGCGCTCCTGGGTCAGGAGGTAACTATGGCTACACCTTC. Protein product: CSAPGSGGNYGYTF.